These T cell receptor beta chains were read from a single sample in a study of blood T cell repertoires in COVID-19. Using immunoSEQ multiplex PCR, the repertoire was profiled, and TCRdb retains in-frame clones only, with some absent. The profile shows about 380,000 clones, about 90% of them singletons. Sample: PBMCs or T cells enriched from blood (not recorded which). Every receptor here comes from a woman in her twenties or thirties who had recovered from COVID-19. The CDR3 runs from the conserved cysteine through the conserved F or W. The D gene is left open where the match is weak. Not all rows give a size; the values are once, few, many and, for expanded clones, a class.

v_gene: TRBV7-2
d_gene: TRBD2
abundance: few
j_gene: TRBJ2-7
CDR3nt: TGTGCCAGCAGCTTAGAGGGAGCGGGAGGGACCTACGAGCAGTACTTC
CDR3aa: CASSLEGAGGTYEQYF

v_gene: TRBV24-1
d_gene: NA
abundance: once
j_gene: TRBJ2-7
CDR3nt: TGTGCCACCAGTTCTAGTGATACCTACGAGCAGTACTTC
CDR3aa: CATSSSDTYEQYF

v_gene: TRBV15
d_gene: NA
abundance: NA
j_gene: TRBJ2-4
CDR3nt: TGTGCCACCAGCAGCTCGGGTTTAGCCAAAAACATTCAGTACTTC
CDR3aa: CATSSSGLAKNIQYF

v_gene: TRBV5-6
d_gene: TRBD1
abundance: few
j_gene: TRBJ1-5
CDR3nt: TGTGCCAGCAGCTTCCAACAGGGGGAGTCCCAGCATTTT
CDR3aa: CASSFQQGESQHF

v_gene: TRBV19
d_gene: TRBD1
abundance: once
j_gene: TRBJ1-4
CDR3nt: TGTGCCAGTAATTGGGGGACAGGGAATGGAAAACTGTTTTTT
CDR3aa: CASNWGTGNGKLFF

v_gene: TRBV19
d_gene: TRBD1
abundance: NA
j_gene: TRBJ1-2
CDR3nt: TGTGCCAGTACCCTCCAGGGGGAAAGGTATGGCTACACCTTC
CDR3aa: CASTLQGERYGYTF

v_gene: TRBV18
d_gene: TRBD1
abundance: NA
j_gene: TRBJ2-7
CDR3nt: TGTGCCAGCTCACCAACGACAGGGGGCGGGCACGAGCAGTACTTC
CDR3aa: CASSPTTGGGHEQYF

v_gene: TRBV7-7
d_gene: NA
abundance: once
j_gene: TRBJ2-1
CDR3nt: TGTGCTAGCAGCCCCGGCCGAGGGGGTGAGCAGTTCTTC
CDR3aa: CASSPGRGGEQFF

v_gene: TRBV9
d_gene: TRBD1
abundance: NA
j_gene: TRBJ2-7
CDR3nt: TGTGCCAGCAGTAGAGGACAGGGTCTCTCCGAGCAGTACTTC
CDR3aa: CASSRGQGLSEQYF

v_gene: TRBV5-1
d_gene: NA
abundance: NA
j_gene: TRBJ1-3
CDR3nt: TGCGCCAGCAGCTTGGAACAGCCCGTTAACACCATATATTTT
CDR3aa: CASSLEQPVNTIYF

v_gene: TRBV28
d_gene: TRBD1
abundance: once
j_gene: TRBJ1-4
CDR3nt: TGTGCCAGCAGTTCCGCGGGGACAGGTTTTGGAAAACTGTTTTTT
CDR3aa: CASSSAGTGFGKLFF

v_gene: TRBV14
d_gene: NA
abundance: once
j_gene: TRBJ2-2
CDR3nt: TGTGCCAGCAGCCAAGCAGTGAACACCGGGGAGCTGTTTTTT
CDR3aa: CASSQAVNTGELFF

v_gene: TRBV5-1
d_gene: TRBD1
abundance: NA
j_gene: TRBJ2-5
CDR3nt: TGCGCCAGCAGCAACCCGGGACAGGGGGTCGAGACCCAGTACTTC
CDR3aa: CASSNPGQGVETQYF

v_gene: TRBV5-1
d_gene: TRBD2
abundance: NA
j_gene: TRBJ2-1
CDR3nt: TGCGCCAGCAGCTTGGGGGCTAGCGGGGACTACAATGAGCAGTTCTTC
CDR3aa: CASSLGASGDYNEQFF

v_gene: TRBV15
d_gene: TRBD1
abundance: NA
j_gene: TRBJ1-2
CDR3nt: TGTGCCACCAGCAAGATGGACAGGGCCTATGGCTACACCTTC
CDR3aa: CATSKMDRAYGYTF

v_gene: TRBV5-4
d_gene: NA
abundance: NA
j_gene: TRBJ1-1
CDR3nt: TGTGCCAGCAGCTTCGACATGAACACTGAAGCTTTCTTT
CDR3aa: CASSFDMNTEAFF

v_gene: TRBV7-2
d_gene: NA
abundance: NA
j_gene: TRBJ2-3
CDR3nt: TGTGCCAGCAGCCTGACGGGGGATTCACGCACAGATACGCAGTATTTT
CDR3aa: CASSLTGDSRTDTQYF

v_gene: TRBV12-3/TRBV12-4
d_gene: TRBD2
abundance: NA
j_gene: TRBJ2-7
CDR3nt: TGTGCCAGCAGTTTGCTAGCGGTCTACGAGCAGTACTTC
CDR3aa: CASSLLAVYEQYF

v_gene: TRBV18
d_gene: NA
abundance: NA
j_gene: TRBJ1-5
CDR3nt: TGTGCCAGCTCAAGAGAGGGGGGGGGTCAGCCCCAGCATTTT
CDR3aa: CASSREGGGQPQHF

v_gene: TRBV24-1
d_gene: TRBD2
abundance: NA
j_gene: TRBJ2-2
CDR3nt: TGTGCCACCAGTGACTTAGCGGGAGGGGATATCGGGGAGCTGTTTTTT
CDR3aa: CATSDLAGGDIGELFF

v_gene: TRBV7-2
d_gene: NA
abundance: NA
j_gene: TRBJ1-2
CDR3nt: TGTGCCAGCAGCTTAGACAGGGCGGCTAACTATGGCTACACCTTC
CDR3aa: CASSLDRAANYGYTF

v_gene: TRBV19
d_gene: TRBD1
abundance: NA
j_gene: TRBJ1-2
CDR3nt: TGTGCCAGTACCAGGGACAGTGTCTATGGCTACACCTTC
CDR3aa: CASTRDSVYGYTF

v_gene: TRBV28
d_gene: NA
abundance: NA
j_gene: TRBJ1-1
CDR3nt: TGTGCCAGCAGCCCCGGACAGACTCGAGAAGCTTTCTTT
CDR3aa: CASSPGQTREAFF

v_gene: TRBV3-1/TRBV3-2
d_gene: TRBD1
abundance: NA
j_gene: TRBJ1-1
CDR3nt: TGTGCCAGCAGCCAAGAAGGTCGGACAGGGTCCTCTTTCTTT
CDR3aa: CASSQEGRTGSSFF

v_gene: TRBV5-1
d_gene: TRBD1
abundance: NA
j_gene: TRBJ2-7
CDR3nt: TGCGCCAGCAGCTCCGGGACAGGGGTCTACGAGCAGTACTTC
CDR3aa: CASSSGTGVYEQYF

v_gene: TRBV7-9
d_gene: TRBD2
abundance: NA
j_gene: TRBJ2-1
CDR3nt: TGTGCCAGCAGCTTAATAGCGGGAGGCCCCTACAATGAGCAGTTCTTC
CDR3aa: CASSLIAGGPYNEQFF

v_gene: TRBV7-9
d_gene: TRBD1
abundance: NA
j_gene: TRBJ2-2
CDR3nt: TGTGCCATCGGCGACAGGGGTATCGTTGACACCGGGGAGCTGTTTTTT
CDR3aa: CAIGDRGIVDTGELFF

v_gene: TRBV7-8
d_gene: NA
abundance: NA
j_gene: TRBJ1-2
CDR3nt: TGTGCCAGCAGCTTAGTGGGGCGGAAGGGCTATGGCTACACCTTC
CDR3aa: CASSLVGRKGYGYTF

v_gene: TRBV19
d_gene: NA
abundance: NA
j_gene: TRBJ1-2
CDR3nt: TGTGCCAGTAGTATATCATACGGAGGGGTCATCTCCTATGGCTACACCTTC
CDR3aa: CASSISYGGVISYGYTF

v_gene: TRBV6-4
d_gene: TRBD2
abundance: once
j_gene: TRBJ2-2
CDR3nt: TGTGCCAGCAGTCCAAGGAGCGGGGACGACACCGGGGAGCTGTTTTTT
CDR3aa: CASSPRSGDDTGELFF

v_gene: TRBV9
d_gene: TRBD1
abundance: once
j_gene: TRBJ1-2
CDR3nt: TGTGCCAGCAGCGTAGCTACGGTACAGGGGGCGTCTGGTGGCTACACCTTC
CDR3aa: CASSVATVQGASGGYTF

v_gene: TRBV7-8
d_gene: NA
abundance: NA
j_gene: TRBJ2-1
CDR3nt: TGTGCCAGCAGCTTGGGGGGGGCAAGAGAGCAGTTCTTC
CDR3aa: CASSLGGAREQFF

v_gene: TRBV6-5
d_gene: NA
abundance: NA
j_gene: TRBJ2-3
CDR3nt: TGTGCCAGCAGTTACAGAGGTAGCACGCAGTATTTT
CDR3aa: CASSYRGSTQYF

v_gene: TRBV2
d_gene: TRBD1
abundance: NA
j_gene: TRBJ2-2
CDR3nt: TGTGCCAGCAGGGACAGGGGTCCCGGGGAGCTGTTTTTT
CDR3aa: CASRDRGPGELFF

v_gene: TRBV6-1
d_gene: TRBD2
abundance: NA
j_gene: TRBJ2-5
CDR3nt: TGTGCCAGCAGTGAATTCCCTAGCGGGGGGCGGGTAAAGGAGACCCAGTACTTC
CDR3aa: CASSEFPSGGRVKETQYF

v_gene: TRBV24-1
d_gene: TRBD1
abundance: NA
j_gene: TRBJ1-4
CDR3nt: TGTGCCACCCGGCGGACAGGGAGGAATGAAAAACTGTTTTTT
CDR3aa: CATRRTGRNEKLFF

v_gene: TRBV11-2
d_gene: NA
abundance: NA
j_gene: TRBJ1-5
CDR3nt: TGTGCCAGCAGCTTAGAGCGTTATCAGCCCCAGCATTTT
CDR3aa: CASSLERYQPQHF

v_gene: TRBV27
d_gene: TRBD2
abundance: NA
j_gene: TRBJ2-7
CDR3nt: TGTGCCAGCAGTTTAATCAGCGGGGGGCCCTACGAGCAGTACTTC
CDR3aa: CASSLISGGPYEQYF

v_gene: TRBV5-4
d_gene: NA
abundance: NA
j_gene: TRBJ1-5
CDR3nt: TGTGCCAGCAGCTCACTTCAGCCCCAGCATTTT
CDR3aa: CASSSLQPQHF

v_gene: TRBV13
d_gene: NA
abundance: NA
j_gene: TRBJ2-1
CDR3nt: TGTGCCAGCAGCTTTGGTCAGGGGTACAGCAATGAGCAGTTCTTC
CDR3aa: CASSFGQGYSNEQFF

v_gene: TRBV19
d_gene: TRBD1
abundance: NA
j_gene: TRBJ1-5
CDR3nt: TGTGCCAGTAGGGACAGGGGCAAAAATCAGCCCCAGCATTTT
CDR3aa: CASRDRGKNQPQHF